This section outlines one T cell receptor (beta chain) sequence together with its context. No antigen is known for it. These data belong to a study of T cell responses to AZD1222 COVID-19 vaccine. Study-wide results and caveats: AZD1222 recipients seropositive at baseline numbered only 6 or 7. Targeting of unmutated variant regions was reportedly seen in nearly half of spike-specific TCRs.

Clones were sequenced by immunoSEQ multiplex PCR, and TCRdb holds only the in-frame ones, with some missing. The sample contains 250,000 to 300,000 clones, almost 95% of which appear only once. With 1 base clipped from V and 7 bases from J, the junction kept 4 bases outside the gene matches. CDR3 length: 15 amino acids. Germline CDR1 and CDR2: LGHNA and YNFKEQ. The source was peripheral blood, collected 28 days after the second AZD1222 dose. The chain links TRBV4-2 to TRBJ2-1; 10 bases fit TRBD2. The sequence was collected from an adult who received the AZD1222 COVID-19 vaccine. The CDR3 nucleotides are TGTGCCAGCAGCCAAGGAGCGGGGGGGAAAAATGAGCAGTTCTTC. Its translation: CASSQGAGGKNEQFF.